This TCR beta chain comes out of a study of blood T cell repertoires in COVID-19 (dated by TCRdb to the early 2020s). Turning to the overall study: The collaborator samples originated in the United States, Italy and Spain and spanned the acute and convalescent phases of COVID-19. The prospective study material was composed of cDNA or gDNA derived from T cells, B-cell-depleted T cells, or PBMCs. Subjects who had been exposed to COVID-19, were actively infected with it, or had recovered from it provided the deeply sampled blood TCRbeta repertoires that made up the dataset. The repertoires were made available in a free public database intended to serve as a resource for research on the immune response to SARS-CoV-2. The samples were drawn from the first 160 participants of the ongoing ImmuneRACE study and from 950 to 1,500 subjects provided by 6 global collaborators. Nearly every sample came with metadata listing a de-identified subject ID, COVID-19 status, age in years and sex. Where HLA class I and class II types were available, the types were taken from metadata supplied by the sample provider, not from assay-based typing. General findings and caveats noted by the study authors: Clinical and demographic metadata were provided uncurated, with the amount varying by source and participant.

The immunoSEQ Assay, a bias-controlled multiplex PCR, was used to amplify TCRbeta CDR3 regions from genomic DNA. Per the authors' processing: The number of nucleated cells in each sample was estimated by amplification of reference gene primers within the assay. Sequence reads were collapsed and filtered to measure the absolute abundance of every unique TCRbeta CDR3 rearrangement. For each sample, productive Simpson clonality was calculated as the square root of Simpson's diversity index over productive rearrangements. Drawn from immuneACCESS, this table holds only the in-frame rearrangements with V and J called that TCRdb kept. Clones are partly lost; checked studies trace under half to an unresolved V gene and leave the rest unexplained. The V and J calls and clone size come from that table; D and trimming were worked out from the DNA. For this sample the table gives some 120,000 clones, of which about four fifths were detected only once. The ten largest clones capture over 15% of the sample.

The CDR3 starts with the cysteine, ends with the phenylalanine, and has 15 residues. Just the 45-base CDR3 DNA is kept, in frame starting at base 1. V ends up 4 bases short and J 3 bases short, with an unmatched junction base count of 4. The germline V gene yields SNHLY for CDR1 and FYNNEI for CDR2. Of note for this clone: The specificity of this receptor is unknown. No much larger clone exists at a distance of one base, and base qualities are not known.

The collaborating institutions used their own protocols to collect whole blood in K2EDTA tubes. For TCRbeta analysis, collaborators shipped samples in one of three forms: frozen whole blood, isolated PBMCs, or DNA extracted from either of those sample types. This clonotype was sampled from a man at least 80 years old with acute or convalescent COVID-19. The chain joins TRBV2 to TRBJ2-1; the junction holds 9 bases that match TRBD2. Sequences were obtained from peripheral blood. The DNA reads TGTGCCAGCAGTGGTGTAGCGGGGGACTACAATGAGCAGTTCTTC. Its protein is CASSGVAGDYNEQFF. With all but the CDR3 taken from the reference TRBV2 and TRBJ2-1 genes, the full variable domain is: EPEVTQTPSHQVTQMGQEVILRCVPISNHLYFYWYRQILGQKVEFLVSFYNNEISEKSEIFDDQFSVERPDGSNFTLKIRSTKLEDSAMYFCASSGVAGDYNEQFFGPGTRLTVL.